This T cell receptor (beta chain) was recorded in a study of cytomegalovirus exposure and HLA in healthy donors. Whole-study results and caveats: A later analysis, which compared TCR beta chains of equal frequency, found the HLA-associated ones more clonally expanded. The study flagged 150 to 200 TCR beta chains as cytomegalovirus-associated. A link between a missense DCLRE1C variant and TCR beta V- and J-gene trimming emerged from a later analysis.

To note about this clone: Its specificity is not known.

The CDR3 contains 14 residues. Per the germline V gene, CDR1 is SGHAT and CDR2 is FQNNGV. V shed 1 base and J shed 10 bases, with 16 bases lying between them. In the PCR, 60 Vbeta and 13 Jbeta primers were used. The assay was immunoSEQ multiplex PCR, and TCRdb's table has in-frame clones only and misses some. The data show about 180,000 clones, around 84% seen once. The origin of this receptor is a boy aged 2 to 9 in good health and CMV-seronegative. Sequencing input: PBMCs. V gene TRBV11-2 combines with J gene TRBJ1-2; D gene uncertain. The CDR3 is CASSLGSRGGDYTF. The CDR3 DNA sequence: TGTGCCAGCAGCTTAGGGAGCCGCGGTGGTGACTACACCTTC.